Listed here is a single T cell receptor (beta chain). Its specificity is unknown. Using immunoSEQ multiplex PCR, the repertoire was profiled, and TCRdb retains in-frame clones only, with some absent. The repertoire has around 15,000 clones, about three quarters of them found once; the top ten carry 15% to 20%. This sample was taken from a study of OX40 agonist ivuxolimab in advanced cancers. Study-level points and caveats: Some nonresponders likewise displayed low normalized T-cell clonal expansion.

The junction had 6 bases not matched to a gene; V was cut back by 4 bases and J by 9 bases. The CDR3 has 14 amino acids. The germline V gene encodes CDR1 SGDLS and CDR2 YYNGEE. The sequence was collected from an adult with an advanced solid tumor such as melanoma, head and neck, liver or kidney cancer. The sample here was CD4+ or CD8+ T cells sorted from blood, taken in a trial of the OX40 agonist ivuxolimab. The chain employs TRBV9 and TRBJ2-2, with 10 bases matching TRBD2. The CDR3 DNA follows: TGTGCCAGCAGCATAGCGGGGGGTTCCCGGGAGCTGTTTTTT. This sequence encodes CASSIAGGSRELFF.